These 27 T cell receptor beta chains originate from one sample sequenced in a study of cytomegalovirus exposure and HLA in healthy donors. The study ran its PCR with 60 Vbeta and 13 Jbeta primers. Assay used: immunoSEQ multiplex PCR; TCRdb lists only in-frame clones, some missing. The profile shows 200,000 to 250,000 clones, about 72% of them singletons. Material: PBMCs. These receptors came from a male donor in good health and CMV-seronegative.

This rearrangement joins TRBV15 to TRBJ2-1, with D maybe TRBD1 (5 bases). Trimming left V 2 bases short and J 7 bases short, with 12 bases between. Germline assignment: CDR1 LNHNV and CDR2 YYDKDF (reference sequence). The CDR3 runs to 14 residues. This CDR3 is CATSRKRGLNEQFF. The CDR3 DNA sequence: TGTGCCACCAGCAGAAAAAGGGGCTTAAATGAGCAGTTCTTC.

This sequence joins TRBV6-4 and TRBJ2-7; D is possibly TRBD1 (5 bases). CDR3 length equals 14 residues. Between the trimmed V and J ends, which lost 2 bases and 5 bases, there was a span of 13 bases. Germline V CDR1 and CDR2: MRHNA, SNTAGT. The CDR3 DNA is TGTGCCAGCAGTGACAGCAGGGTGGATAACGAGCAGTACTTC. It is translated as CASSDSRVDNEQYF.

The chain couples TRBV28 to TRBJ2-5, with D tentatively TRBD1 (6 bases). Trimming took 4 bases from V and 0 from J, leaving 9 bases between them. Looked up from germline, CDR1 is MDHEN and CDR2 is SYDVKM. The CDR3 runs 14 residues. The CDR3 bases are TGTGCCAGCAGTTCCCGGACAGACCAAGAGACCCAGTACTTC. This gives the protein CASSSRTDQETQYF.

J is TRBJ2-7 and V is TRBV4-3; possibly TRBD1 for D (6 bases). The germline gives CDR1 LGHNA, CDR2 YSLEER. The CDR3 is 15 amino acids. V lost 0 bases and J lost 6, with 15 bases in between. CDR3 nucleotides: TGCGCCAGCAGCCAAGAGGGGGCCAGGGTTGCCGAGCAGTACTTC. Its translation: CASSQEGARVAEQYF.

The chain combines TRBV6-4 with TRBJ2-2; 9 bases are shared with TRBD1. J gave up 5 bases and V 3 bases, and 4 bases lay outside the gene matches. From germline, CDR1 is MRHNA and CDR2 SNTAGT. The CDR3 spans 15 residues. This chain's CDR3 is CASSEPGQGTGELFF. DNA for the CDR3: TGTGCCAGCAGTGAGCCGGGACAGGGAACCGGGGAGCTGTTTTTT.

J is TRBJ2-7 and V is TRBV19, with D perhaps matching TRBD2 (5 bases). The CDR3 consists of 14 residues. Germline CDR1 is LNHDA and CDR2 is SQIVND (reference sequence). V was pared by 3 bases and J by 2 bases, with 11 bases between. CDR3 nucleotide sequence: TGTGCCAGTAGTATCAGCGGAGCAACCTACGAGCAGTACTTC. This codes for CASSISGATYEQYF.

J is TRBJ1-6 and V is TRBV7-3; the match to TRBD1 covers 8 bases. V gave up 6 bases and J gave up 7 bases; unmatched junction bases: 11. CDR1 and CDR2 (germline): SGHTA, FQGTGA. This CDR3 is 16 amino acids long. CDR3 in DNA: TGTGCCAGCAGTTCCCAGGGGGCCGGGTACAATTCACCCCTCCACTTT. As protein: CASSSQGAGYNSPLHF. Looking up the rest from reference TRBV7-3 and TRBJ1-6 gives the full variable domain: GAGVSQTPSNKVTEKGKYVELRCDPISGHTALYWYRQSLGQGPEFLIYFQGTGAADDSGLPNDRFFAVRPEGSVSTLKIQRTERGDSAVYLCASSSQGAGYNSPLHFGNGTRLTVT.

The chain couples TRBV6-1 to TRBJ2-3; 8 bases are a match to TRBD1. CDR1 MNHNS and CDR2 SASEGT come from the germline V gene. The CDR3 runs 17 residues. With V trimmed by 4 bases and J by 2 bases, 11 bases remained unmatched. CDR3: CASSAGQGKKLTDTQYF. CDR3 sequence (DNA): TGTGCCAGCAGTGCCGGACAGGGAAAGAAGCTCACAGATACGCAGTATTTT.

This chain connects TRBV10-1 to TRBJ1-1, with 7 bases matching TRBD1. The V gene's germline CDR1 is WNHNN and CDR2 SYGVQD (reference sequence). Trimming took 8 bases from V and 7 from J; bases not matched to a gene: 13. CDR3 size: 14 residues. CDR3 nucleotide sequence: TGCGCCAGCTCCAGCCCCACAGGGGAAGGTGAAGCTTTCTTT. It yields the protein CASSSPTGEGEAFF.

The rearrangement uses TRBV9 and TRBJ2-3, with TRBD2 matching over 7 bases. CDR3 length: 17 residues. Germline CDR1 and CDR2: SGDLS and YYNGEE. V lost 3 bases, J lost 6 bases, and 16 bases stayed unmatched. The CDR3 nucleotides read TGTGCCAGCAGCGGCGGGAGATTGGTCAGAAATGTGGATACGCAGTATTTT. Translated, it gives CASSGGRLVRNVDTQYF.

The chain couples TRBV19 to TRBJ2-7; a possible D gene is TRBD1 (7 bases). Trimming pared 3 bases from V and 7 bases from J, leaving 22 bases between. Germline assignment: CDR1 LNHDA and CDR2 SQIVND (reference sequence). This CDR3 spans 16 amino acids. Here the CDR3 DNA reads TGTGCCAGTAGTATGCAAGCACCTGGACAGGCGGGGGAGCAGTACTTC. Its protein product is CASSMQAPGQAGEQYF.

The rearrangement uses TRBV28 and TRBJ2-1; TRBD2 matches at 12 bases. The CDR3 length is 15 residues. Unmatched junction bases numbered 8, after V lost 6 bases and J lost 8 bases. Germline values: CDR1 MDHEN, CDR2 SYDVKM. In DNA, the CDR3 is TGTGCCAGCAGCCGACTAGCGGGAGCTGGGTATGAGCAGTTCTTC. The encoded protein is CASSRLAGAGYEQFF.

The chain has TRBV5-4 and TRBJ2-7, with 9 bases lining up with TRBD1. CDR3 size: 16 residues. Germline V lookup: CDR1 SGHNT, CDR2 YYREEE (reference sequence). The junction had 9 bases not matched to a gene; V was cut back by 3 bases and J by 2 bases. CDR3 amino acids: CASSSPTGTGTYEQYF. CDR3 in DNA: TGTGCCAGCAGCTCTCCTACCGGGACAGGGACCTACGAGCAGTACTTC.

This chain joins TRBV9 and TRBJ1-1; a possible D gene is TRBD1 (6 bases). The germline V gene encodes CDR1 SGDLS and CDR2 YYNGEE. V was clipped by 4 bases and J by 3 bases, with 16 bases between them. The CDR3 is 15 amino acids. CDR3 nucleotides: TGTGCCAGCAGCTTCCAGACAGGTACCCACACTGAAGCTTTCTTT. This codes for CASSFQTGTHTEAFF.

This clone was seen more than once but under ten times. The chain joins TRBV18 to TRBJ1-1; unclear D gene. The CDR3 has 13 residues. Germline V gene sequence: CDR1 KGHSH, CDR2 LQKENI. The V and J ends lost 4 bases and 7 bases respectively, with 13 bases between them. The CDR3 protein is CASSLGIGDEAFF. CDR3 nucleotides: TGTGCCAGCTCACTCGGCATCGGAGATGAAGCTTTCTTT.

This sequence joins TRBV5-1 and TRBJ1-3, with 8 positions matching TRBD1. This CDR3 contains 13 residues. From germline, CDR1 is SGHRS and CDR2 YFSETQ. With 3 bases clipped from V and 4 bases from J, the junction kept 0 bases outside the gene matches. The CDR3 coding sequence is TGCGCCAGCAGCTGGGACAGGGGAAACACCATATATTTT. Translated: CASSWDRGNTIYF.

This clone is a singleton in its sample. The chain has TRBV6-5 and TRBJ2-7; 9 bases fit TRBD1. Per germline, CDR1 MNHEY and CDR2 SVGAGI. The CDR3 sequence is 15 residues long. J lost 5 bases, V lost 6 bases, and 11 bases had no gene match. The DNA for the CDR3 is TGTGCCAGCAGGCAGGGGACCGGGACAGGGAACGAGCAGTACTTC. This gives the protein CASRQGTGTGNEQYF.

Only one count was recorded for this clone. The gene calls are TRBV15 and TRBJ2-1, with 7 bases matching TRBD1. Germline V CDR1 and CDR2: LNHNV, YYDKDF (reference sequence). This CDR3 has 13 amino acids. With V trimmed by 4 bases and J by 5 bases, 2 bases remained unmatched. CDR3 sequence reads: CATSKTGNNEQFF. In DNA, the CDR3 is TGTGCCACCAGCAAGACAGGGAACAATGAGCAGTTCTTC.

About this clone itself: Other nucleotide sequences from this sample produce the same CDR3. The chain recombines TRBV2 with TRBJ2-7; 7 bases fit TRBD1. The CDR3 loop spans 12 amino acids. Trimming cost V 6 bases and J 2 bases; bases outside gene matches: 1. Germline V gene data show CDR1 as SNHLY and CDR2 as FYNNEI. CDR3 sequence (DNA): TGTGCCAGCAGAGGGGGCCCCTACGAGCAGTACTTC. This codes for CASRGGPYEQYF.

This sequence joins TRBV7-6 and TRBJ1-1, with D unclear. This CDR3 has 14 residues. CDR1 is SGHVS, CDR2 FNYEAQ, per germline. V was clipped by 5 bases and J by 0 bases, with 10 bases between them. CDR3 in DNA: TGTGCCAGCAGCACGCTAGCCATGAACACTGAAGCTTTCTTT. Translation gives CASSTLAMNTEAFF.

The chain is built from TRBV5-1 and TRBJ2-6; D is perhaps TRBD1 (5 bases). V was trimmed by 5 bases and J by 4 bases, leaving 7 bases between them. Looked up from germline, CDR1 is SGHRS and CDR2 is YFSETQ. The CDR3 runs to 13 residues. The chain's CDR3 is CASRPGGANVLTF. The CDR3 DNA sequence: TGCGCCAGCAGGCCAGGGGGGGCCAACGTCCTGACTTTC. The variable domain in full, completed from reference TRBV5-1 and TRBJ2-6, reads KAGVTQTPRYLIKTRGQQVTLSCSPISGHRSVSWYQQTPGQGLQFLFEYFSETQRNKGNFPGRFSGRQFSNSRSEMNVSTLELGDSALYLCASRPGGANVLTFGAGSRLTVL.

The chain couples TRBV23-1 to TRBJ1-2, with D perhaps matching TRBD1 (6 bases). TRBV23-1 is an ORF, with its function uncertain. The germline V and J ends were trimmed by 3 bases and 5 bases, with 13 bases remaining between them. CDR3 length equals 14 residues. CDR3 coding DNA: TGCGCCAGCAGTCAGACAGGCGGGAGGTATGGCTACACCTTC. It translates to CASSQTGGRYGYTF.

This clone came up a few times. The chain joins TRBV29-1 to TRBJ2-3, with 12 nucleotides matching TRBD1. The CDR3 covers 15 residues. The ends lost 4 bases at V and 2 bases at J; junction bases unmatched: 4. Germline V gene sequence: CDR1 SQVTM, CDR2 ANQGSEA. CDR3 DNA sequence: TGCAGCGTTGTGGGACAGGGGGCATACACAGATACGCAGTATTTT. Amino acid sequence: CSVVGQGAYTDTQYF.

The chain combines TRBV28 with TRBJ2-7; 10 bases map to TRBD2. The V and J ends lost 5 bases and 4 bases, in that order; junction bases with no gene match: 8. CDR3 length: 15 amino acids. Germline CDR1 is MDHEN and CDR2 is SYDVKM. CDR3 DNA sequence: TGTGCCAGCAGTCCTAGACTAGCGGGTAGATACGAGCAGTACTTC. It specifies CASSPRLAGRYEQYF.

V is TRBV21-1 and J is TRBJ2-7; the table's TRBD1 call for D was not verified on the DNA. TRBV21-1 corresponds to a pseudogene. The CDR3 spans 16 residues. CDR3 sequence (DNA): TGTGCCAGCAGCAAACCCAGAGGGACAGGGCCCTACGAGCAGTACTTC. Residues: CASSKPRGTGPYEQYF.

V usage is TRBV19 and J usage is TRBJ2-2; possible D gene TRBD2, 6 bases. V was shortened by 2 bases and J by 6 bases, with 13 bases between the two germline ends. This CDR3 is 15 amino acids long. Germline assignment: CDR1 LNHDA and CDR2 SQIVND (reference sequence). The CDR3 loop reads CASSIRSSGAGELFF. The CDR3 nucleotides read TGTGCCAGTAGTATACGGTCATCGGGGGCCGGGGAGCTGTTTTTT. Drawing the rest from reference TRBV19 and TRBJ2-2, the complete variable domain is DGGITQSPKYLFRKEGQNVTLSCEQNLNHDAMYWYRQDPGQGLRLIYYSQIVNDFQKGDIAEGYSVSREKKESFPLTVTSAQKNPTAFYLCASSIRSSGAGELFFGEGSRLTVL.

V and J are TRBV19 and TRBJ1-2; D is uncertain. V lost 8 bases and J 8 bases, leaving 12 bases between the germline ends. The CDR3 is 11 residues long. Germline assignment: CDR1 LNHDA and CDR2 SQIVND (reference sequence). The CDR3 nucleotides are TGTGCCAGTGGGCAAACAGTCGGCTACACCTTC. Protein: CASGQTVGYTF. The whole variable domain, filled in from reference TRBV19 and TRBJ1-2, reads DGGITQSPKYLFRKEGQNVTLSCEQNLNHDAMYWYRQDPGQGLRLIYYSQIVNDFQKGDIAEGYSVSREKKESFPLTVTSAQKNPTAFYLCASGQTVGYTFGSGTRLTVV.